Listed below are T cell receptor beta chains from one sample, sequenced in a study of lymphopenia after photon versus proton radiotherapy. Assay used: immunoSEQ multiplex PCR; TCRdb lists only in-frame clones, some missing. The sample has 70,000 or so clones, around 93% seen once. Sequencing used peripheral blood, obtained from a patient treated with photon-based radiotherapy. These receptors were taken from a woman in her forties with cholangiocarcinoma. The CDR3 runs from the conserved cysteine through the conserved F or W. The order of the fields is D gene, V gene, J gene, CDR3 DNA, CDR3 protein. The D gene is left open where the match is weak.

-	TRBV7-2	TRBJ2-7	TGTGCCAGCAGTTCAACCTACGAGCAGTACTTC	CASSSTYEQYF
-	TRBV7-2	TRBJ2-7	TGTGCCAGCAGCTTAGGAGGCCGAATCCCCCACGAGCAGTACTTC	CASSLGGRIPHEQYF
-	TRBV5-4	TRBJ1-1	TGTGCCAGCAGCCCGGGAGCCAACACTGAAGCTTTCTTT	CASSPGANTEAFF
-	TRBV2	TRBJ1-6	TGTGCCAGCAGTGAAGATCTTTCCGGGGTAGGTTCACCCCTCCACTTT	CASSEDLSGVGSPLHF
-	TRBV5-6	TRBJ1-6	TGTGCCAGCAGCTTGGATCCGTCCCCCACCCTCCACTTT	CASSLDPSPTLHF
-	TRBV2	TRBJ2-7	TGTGCCAGCTTTCGACCGACCCACTCCTACGAGCAGTACTTC	CASFRPTHSYEQYF
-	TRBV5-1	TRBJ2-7	TGCGCCAGCAGCCCTTATACGAGCACATCCTACGAGCAGTACTTC	CASSPYTSTSYEQYF
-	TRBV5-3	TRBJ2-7	TGTGCCAGAAGAACTAAATCAGGATCTGACTACGAGCAGTACTTC	CARRTKSGSDYEQYF
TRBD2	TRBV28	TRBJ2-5	TGTGCCAGCAGAGAGCGGGGAGAGACCCAGTACTTC	CASRERGETQYF
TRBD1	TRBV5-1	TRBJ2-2	TGCGCCAGCAGCTGGGGACAGGGTAGTGACGGGGAGCTGTTTTTT	CASSWGQGSDGELFF
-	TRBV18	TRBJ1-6	TGTGCCAGCTCACCAACTCGCCAGCGGCAGTCAGAGGGACCTTTCTATAATTCACCCCTCCACTTT	CASSPTRQRQSEGPFYNSPLHF